These 5 T cell receptor beta chains originate from one sample sequenced in a study of blood T cell repertoires in COVID-19. Repertoires were generated with immunoSEQ multiplex PCR, while TCRdb's copy carries only in-frame clones and drops some. The repertoire holds about 6,600 clones, with 60% to 80% as singletons. Specimen: peripheral blood. These receptors all stem from a man in his sixties with acute or convalescent COVID-19.

The V gene is TRBV11-2, the J gene TRBJ2-1; 15 bases align to TRBD2. The V and J ends lost 0 bases and 7 bases, in that order; junction bases with no gene match: 1. From germline, CDR1 is SGHAT and CDR2 FQNNGV. The CDR3 contains 16 residues. In nucleotides, the CDR3 is TGTGCCAGCAGCTTAGAGGGACTAGCGGGAGGAAATGAGCAGTTCTTC. It yields the protein CASSLEGLAGGNEQFF.

The V and J genes are TRBV7-9 and TRBJ1-1, with 7 bases lining up with TRBD1. Trimming removed 3 bases from V and 1 base from J; junction bases left unmatched: 2. This CDR3 is 14 amino acids long. Germline V CDR1 and CDR2: SEHNR, FQNEAQ (reference sequence). CDR3 DNA sequence: TGTGCCAGCAGCTTCGGACAGGAGAACACTGAAGCTTTCTTT. It encodes CASSFGQENTEAFF.

This rearrangement joins TRBV9 to TRBJ2-3; 9 bases map to TRBD1. Germline V gives CDR1 SGDLS, CDR2 YYNGEE. This CDR3 region has 21 residues. The trim removed 4 bases at V and 2 bases at J, leaving 23 bases unmatched. CDR3 bases: TGTGCCAGCAGCAAACGATCGGACAGGGGATTTACGGGATATATCACAGATACGCAGTATTTT. Residues: CASSKRSDRGFTGYITDTQYF.

V is TRBV30 and J is TRBJ2-7; 9 bases are a match to TRBD1. The CDR3 length is 13 residues. Germline loops: CDR1 GTSNPN, CDR2 SVGIG (reference sequence). V shed 2 bases and J 6 bases; nucleotides not matched to a gene: 5. Here the CDR3 reads CAWSSGTGFEQYF. In nucleotides, the CDR3 is TGTGCCTGGAGTTCCGGGACAGGGTTCGAGCAGTACTTC.

The chain is built from TRBV30 and TRBJ1-6; D remains unclear. The V end was cut by 0 bases, the J end by 12 bases, with 18 bases between. Per the germline V gene, CDR1 is GTSNPN and CDR2 is SVGIG (reference sequence). There are 15 residues in the CDR3. The CDR3 sequence: CAWSVQNRRVRPLHF. The CDR3 nucleotides are TGTGCCTGGAGTGTACAAAACCGGCGGGTTCGACCCCTCCACTTT.